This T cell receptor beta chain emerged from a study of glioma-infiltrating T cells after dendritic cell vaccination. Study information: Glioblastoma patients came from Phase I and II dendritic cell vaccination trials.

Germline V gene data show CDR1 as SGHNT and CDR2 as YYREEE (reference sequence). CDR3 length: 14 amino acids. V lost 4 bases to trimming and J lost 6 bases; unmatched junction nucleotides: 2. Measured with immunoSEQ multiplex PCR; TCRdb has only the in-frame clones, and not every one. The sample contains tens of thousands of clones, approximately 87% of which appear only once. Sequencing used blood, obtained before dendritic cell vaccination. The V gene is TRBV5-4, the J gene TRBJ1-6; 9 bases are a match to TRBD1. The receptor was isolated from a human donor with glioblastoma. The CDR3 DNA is TGTGCCAGCAGCGCGGGACAGGGTAATTCACCCCTCCACTTT. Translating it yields CASSAGQGNSPLHF.